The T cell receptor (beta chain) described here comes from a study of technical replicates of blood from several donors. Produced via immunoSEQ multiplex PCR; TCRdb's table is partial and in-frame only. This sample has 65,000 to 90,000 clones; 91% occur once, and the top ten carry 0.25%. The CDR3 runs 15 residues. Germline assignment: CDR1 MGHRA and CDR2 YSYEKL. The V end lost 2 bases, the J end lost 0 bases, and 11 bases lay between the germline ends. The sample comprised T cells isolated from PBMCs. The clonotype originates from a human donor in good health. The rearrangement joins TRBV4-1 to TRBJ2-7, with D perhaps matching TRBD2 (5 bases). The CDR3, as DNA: TGCGCCAGCAGCCAATTTCCTGGGAGCTCCTACGAGCAGTACTTC. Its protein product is CASSQFPGSSYEQYF.